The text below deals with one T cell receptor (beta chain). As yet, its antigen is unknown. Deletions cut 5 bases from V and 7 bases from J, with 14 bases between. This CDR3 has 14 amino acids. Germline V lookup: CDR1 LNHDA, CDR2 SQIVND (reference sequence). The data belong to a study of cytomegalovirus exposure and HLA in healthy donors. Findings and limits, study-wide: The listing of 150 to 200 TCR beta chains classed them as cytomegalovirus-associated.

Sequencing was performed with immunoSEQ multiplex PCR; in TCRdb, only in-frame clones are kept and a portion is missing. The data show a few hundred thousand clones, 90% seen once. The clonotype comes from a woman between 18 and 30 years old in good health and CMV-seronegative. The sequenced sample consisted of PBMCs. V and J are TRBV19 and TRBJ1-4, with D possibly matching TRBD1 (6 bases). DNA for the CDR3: TGTGCCAGTAGTCCGAGTGGGACACCTGAAAAACTGTTTTTT. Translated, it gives CASSPSGTPEKLFF. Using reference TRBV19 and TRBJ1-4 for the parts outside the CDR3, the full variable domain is DGGITQSPKYLFRKEGQNVTLSCEQNLNHDAMYWYRQDPGQGLRLIYYSQIVNDFQKGDIAEGYSVSREKKESFPLTVTSAQKNPTAFYLCASSPSGTPEKLFFGSGTQLSVL.